The rows below give T cell receptor beta chains drawn from one sample of a study of blood T cell repertoires in COVID-19. Produced via immunoSEQ multiplex PCR; TCRdb's table is partial and in-frame only. The table records 200,000 or so clones, approximately 84% of them present only once. The sequencing sample was made of peripheral blood. These receptors were obtained from a man between 50 and 59 years old with acute or convalescent COVID-19. Both conserved end residues are part of each CDR3. A D gene is named only where the DNA matches it firmly. Clone size is stated in some rows and not others, as once, few, many or a class when expanded.

CDR3aa | CDR3nt | v_gene | abundance | d_gene | j_gene
CASRHAGANYGYTF | TGTGCCAGCAGACACGCAGGTGCTAACTATGGCTACACCTTC | TRBV6-5 | NA | NA | TRBJ1-2
CASSQGGLYGYTF | TGCGCCAGCAGCCAGGGTGGGCTCTATGGCTACACCTTC | TRBV4-1 | NA | NA | TRBJ1-2
CASSLVYGNTEAFF | TGTGCCAGCAGCTTAGTTTACGGGAACACTGAAGCTTTCTTT | TRBV7-2 | NA | NA | TRBJ1-1
CASSFDRMSNYGYTF | TGTGCCAGCAGCTTTGACAGAATGTCTAACTATGGCTACACCTTC | TRBV7-8 | once | NA | TRBJ1-2
CASSNQGGDTQYF | TGTGCCAGCAGCAACCAGGGGGGAGATACGCAGTATTTT | TRBV2 | NA | NA | TRBJ2-3
CASSEWEGQPQHF | TGCGCCAGCAGTGAATGGGAGGGTCAGCCCCAGCATTTT | TRBV10-2 | NA | NA | TRBJ1-5
CASSLAPIEFPNTEAFF | TGTGCCAGCAGCTTGGCCCCGATAGAGTTTCCGAACACTGAAGCTTTCTTT | TRBV5-4 | NA | NA | TRBJ1-1
CASSQSKRTYEQYF | TGCGCCAGCAGTCAATCGAAGAGGACCTACGAGCAGTACTTC | TRBV23-1 | NA | NA | TRBJ2-7
CASSATTSGQSYGYTF | TGTGCCAGCAGCGCTACAACCTCGGGACAGTCCTATGGCTACACCTTC | TRBV9 | once | TRBD1 | TRBJ1-2
CASSPQGAYNSPLHF | TGTGCCAGTAGCCCCCAGGGCGCCTATAATTCACCCCTCCACTTT | TRBV19 | NA | NA | TRBJ1-6
CASSNRQGANTGELFF | TGTGCCAGCAGCAATAGACAGGGGGCTAACACCGGGGAGCTGTTTTTT | TRBV6-6 | NA | TRBD1 | TRBJ2-2
CASSTSGGYGYTF | TGTGCCAGCAGCACTTCAGGGGGCTATGGCTACACCTTC | TRBV6-6 | NA | TRBD1 | TRBJ1-2
CASSLIGQGETEAFF | TGTGCCAGCAGCTTAATTGGCCAGGGGGAGACTGAAGCTTTCTTT | TRBV7-3 | NA | TRBD1 | TRBJ1-1
CASSQDPRGGNTIYF | TGCGCCAGCAGCCAAGATCCTCGAGGGGGAAACACCATATATTTT | TRBV4-1 | many | NA | TRBJ1-3
CASSIPGQDGNTEAFF | TGTGCCAGTAGTATCCCGGGACAAGATGGGAACACTGAAGCTTTCTTT | TRBV19 | NA | NA | TRBJ1-1
CASSESRGKVYGYTF | TGCGCCAGCAGCGAATCCAGAGGGAAGGTCTATGGCTACACCTTC | TRBV5-1 | NA | NA | TRBJ1-2
CASSLKTGNDFF | TGTGCCAGCAGCTTAAAAACAGGGAATGATTTCTTT | TRBV5-6 | few | NA | TRBJ1-1
CASSPYPLRVQRRDEQYF | TGTGCCAGCAGCCCATACCCCCTCCGGGTCCAAAGGAGAGACGAGCAGTACTTC | TRBV7-6 | NA | NA | TRBJ2-7
CASSLGREKAFF | TGCGCCAGCAGCTTGGGGAGGGAGAAAGCTTTCTTT | TRBV5-1 | NA | NA | TRBJ1-1
CAISRTSGEGELFF | TGTGCCATCAGCCGGACTAGCGGGGAAGGGGAGCTGTTTTTT | TRBV10-3 | NA | TRBD2 | TRBJ2-2
CASSGGTGLNEKLFF | TGTGCCAGTAGTGGGGGGACAGGACTTAATGAAAAACTGTTTTTT | TRBV19 | few | TRBD1 | TRBJ1-4
CASSQNQRGPPYNEQFF | TGTGCCAGTAGTCAGAATCAGCGGGGGCCCCCCTACAATGAGCAGTTCTTC | TRBV19 | NA | TRBD2 | TRBJ2-1
CASSLDSFGEHTEAFF | TGCGCCAGCAGCTTGGACAGTTTCGGTGAGCACACTGAAGCTTTCTTT | TRBV5-1 | NA | NA | TRBJ1-1
CASSLWAEARGNTIYF | TGTGCCAGCAGCCTATGGGCAGAAGCCCGTGGAAACACCATATATTTT | TRBV7-9 | NA | NA | TRBJ1-3
CASSPPGLAEQFF | TGTGCCAGCAGCCCTCCGGGACTAGCGGAGCAGTTCTTC | TRBV7-9 | NA | TRBD2 | TRBJ2-1
CASRTGDYGYTF | TGTGCCAGCAGGACAGGGGACTATGGCTACACCTTC | TRBV25-1 | NA | TRBD1 | TRBJ1-2
CASSFYRGLNTEAFF | TGTGCCAGCAGCTTTTACAGGGGGTTGAACACTGAAGCTTTCTTT | TRBV5-6 | NA | TRBD1 | TRBJ1-1
CASIERQDSFSGNTIYF | TGTGCCAGCATCGAGCGACAGGACTCATTCTCTGGAAACACCATATATTTT | TRBV2 | NA | NA | TRBJ1-3
CASSPRDTGGNTIYF | TGTGCCAGCTCGCCTCGGGACACAGGTGGAAACACCATATATTTT | TRBV18 | NA | NA | TRBJ1-3
CASSLEGQVDGYTF | TGTGCCAGCAGCTTGGAGGGACAGGTGGATGGCTACACCTTC | TRBV5-4 | NA | TRBD1 | TRBJ1-2
CASRAWRAGGNTGELFF | TGTGCCAGCAGAGCTTGGCGAGCGGGGGGAAACACCGGGGAGCTGTTTTTT | TRBV5-4 | NA | TRBD2 | TRBJ2-2
CASAPEGDTQYF | TGTGCTAGTGCCCCTGAGGGAGATACGCAGTATTTT | TRBV12-5 | NA | NA | TRBJ2-3
CASSLLGQGGHEQYF | TGTGCCAGCAGTTTACTGGGACAGGGTGGCCACGAGCAATACTTC | TRBV27 | once | TRBD1 | TRBJ2-7
CASSLGLAGSRTQYF | TGTGCCAGCAGCTTGGGACTAGCGGGGAGTCGGACCCAGTACTTC | TRBV7-6 | NA | TRBD2 | TRBJ2-5
CSVKGGEAEAFF | TGCAGCGTTAAGGGGGGGGAAGCTGAAGCTTTCTTT | TRBV29-1 | NA | NA | TRBJ1-1
CASSPGDLAGNTEAFF | TGTGCCAGCTCACCAGGAGACTTAGCCGGGAACACTGAAGCTTTCTTT | TRBV18 | few | NA | TRBJ1-1
CASTLVAASYEQYF | TGTGCCAGCACTCTGGTGGCCGCCTCCTACGAGCAGTACTTC | TRBV7-8 | once | NA | TRBJ2-7
CATSREAGANVLTF | TGTGCCACCTCGAGGGAGGCTGGGGCCAACGTCCTGACTTTC | TRBV19 | NA | NA | TRBJ2-6
CASSLDGGSGAFF | TGTGCCAGCAGCTTAGACGGGGGAAGCGGAGCTTTCTTT | TRBV7-6 | NA | NA | TRBJ1-1
CASRQGAGAKNIQYF | TGTGCCAGCAGACAGGGGGCAGGTGCCAAAAACATTCAGTACTTC | TRBV27 | NA | TRBD1 | TRBJ2-4